This T cell receptor beta chain emerged from a study of blood T cell repertoires in COVID-19. The ends were cut back, 3 bases at V and 10 bases at J, with 11 bases in the middle. Germline CDR1 is SGDLS and CDR2 is YYNGEE. The CDR3 consists of 12 residues. As handled by the study authors: Reference gene primer amplification in the assay estimated nucleated cell counts. Some clones are missing from TCRdb's copy, which holds only in-frame ones; the method was immunoSEQ multiplex PCR. V, J and clone size reflect that table, while D and trimming were determined from the DNA. The sample gives 450,000 to 500,000 clones, more than 85% of which show up once; under 9.5% is in the top ten. This clone was picked up a small number of times. This study enrolled people aged 18 to 89 from 20 to 25 US geographic areas.

The chain has TRBV9 and TRBJ2-1; D is possibly TRBD1 (6 bases). This clonotype was obtained from a woman aged 60 to 75 who had recovered from COVID-19. Input material: PBMCs or T cells enriched from blood (not recorded which). CDR3 nucleotides: TGTGCCAGCAGCGCTACAGGGCTAGAGCAGTTCTTC. Translating gives CASSATGLEQFF.